A selection of T cell receptor beta chains follows, all from one sample in a study of neurological immune-mediated disorders. TCRdb passed the 5' RACE reads through MiXCR, listing each CDR3 protein once. Of some 100,000 distinct CDR3 sequences in the sample, under 15% were seen once. Sequencing used PBMCs. All receptors derive from a female donor with HTLV-1-associated myelopathy (HAM/TSP). The conserved cysteine and the conserved F or W are not part of the CDR3 here. Fields, in order: V gene, J gene, clone size, CDR3 protein. Rows give clone size only sometimes, using once, few, many, or a class for an expanded clone.

v_gene: TRBV4-1; j_gene: TRBJ1-6; abundance: many; CDR3aa: ASSQGGGSYNSPLH
v_gene: TRBV4-2; j_gene: TRBJ2-5; abundance: many; CDR3aa: ASSQVAGQETQY
v_gene: TRBV11-2; j_gene: TRBJ2-3; abundance: many; CDR3aa: ASSSEPTDTQY
v_gene: TRBV4-2; j_gene: TRBJ2-7; abundance: many; CDR3aa: ASSQEWGPSEQY
v_gene: TRBV7-2; j_gene: TRBJ2-3; abundance: many; CDR3aa: ASSLGLGPTDTQY
v_gene: TRBV3-1; j_gene: TRBJ1-3; abundance: many; CDR3aa: ASSHSASGNTIY
v_gene: TRBV6-1; j_gene: TRBJ2-2; abundance: once; CDR3aa: ASSWNTGEMF
v_gene: TRBV6-6; j_gene: TRBJ1-6; abundance: -; CDR3aa: ASSYQGQSNSPLH
v_gene: TRBV6-1; j_gene: TRBJ2-1; abundance: many; CDR3aa: ASTRGGEQF
v_gene: TRBV28; j_gene: TRBJ1-1; abundance: many; CDR3aa: ASSLGTGGKGTEAF
v_gene: TRBV4-1; j_gene: TRBJ2-2; abundance: many; CDR3aa: ASSQESHMNTGELF
v_gene: TRBV20-1; j_gene: TRBJ2-7; abundance: many; CDR3aa: SAREPGLAYEQY
v_gene: TRBV5-1; j_gene: TRBJ2-1; abundance: many; CDR3aa: ASSLATPYNEQF
v_gene: TRBV20-1; j_gene: TRBJ2-5; abundance: many; CDR3aa: SARPWEFQETQY
v_gene: TRBV11-2; j_gene: TRBJ1-4; abundance: many; CDR3aa: ASSRTGVGEKLF
v_gene: TRBV5-1; j_gene: TRBJ2-7; abundance: many; CDR3aa: ASTGGDSYEQY
v_gene: TRBV5-1; j_gene: TRBJ2-4; abundance: many; CDR3aa: ASSRTGRQGRLDIQY
v_gene: TRBV29-1; j_gene: TRBJ2-3; abundance: many; CDR3aa: SASGDTDTQY
v_gene: TRBV18; j_gene: TRBJ2-1; abundance: few; CDR3aa: ASSPPWTGGAFGENEQF
v_gene: TRBV2; j_gene: TRBJ2-7; abundance: -; CDR3aa: ARRNDPGPTGPKY
v_gene: TRBV28; j_gene: TRBJ2-1; abundance: many; CDR3aa: ASHVSSYNEQF
v_gene: TRBV5-1; j_gene: TRBJ2-3; abundance: many; CDR3aa: ASSLAGEDTDTQY
v_gene: TRBV18; j_gene: TRBJ2-3; abundance: many; CDR3aa: ASSPTSGGAADTQY
v_gene: TRBV29-1; j_gene: TRBJ2-6; abundance: many; CDR3aa: SVELGRAGANVLT
v_gene: TRBV20-1; j_gene: TRBJ2-7; abundance: many; CDR3aa: SARKGLAGEQY
v_gene: TRBV20-1; j_gene: TRBJ2-1; abundance: many; CDR3aa: SARDLNGGGRYNEQF
v_gene: TRBV20-1; j_gene: TRBJ2-3; abundance: many; CDR3aa: SAWPAGGTDTQY
v_gene: TRBV2; j_gene: TRBJ1-1; abundance: -; CDR3aa: ASSTNGQGEYTEAF
v_gene: TRBV20-1; j_gene: TRBJ1-1; abundance: many; CDR3aa: SPLPGQQNTEAF
v_gene: TRBV15; j_gene: TRBJ2-2; abundance: many; CDR3aa: ATSRGTSGGNTGELF
v_gene: TRBV6-5; j_gene: TRBJ2-5; abundance: few; CDR3aa: ASRRGQTKQETQY
v_gene: TRBV12-3/TRBV12-4; j_gene: TRBJ1-1; abundance: -; CDR3aa: ASSLRRLGGRDSYFHTEAF
v_gene: TRBV20-1; j_gene: TRBJ2-1; abundance: many; CDR3aa: SARDLTGGLYNEQF
v_gene: TRBV5-5; j_gene: TRBJ2-3; abundance: few; CDR3aa: ASSLEVAGPDTQY
v_gene: TRBV3-1; j_gene: TRBJ2-1; abundance: -; CDR3aa: ASSQDLSGGDEQF
v_gene: TRBV7-9; j_gene: TRBJ2-1; abundance: many; CDR3aa: ASSPDRAVEQF
v_gene: TRBV7-2; j_gene: TRBJ2-7; abundance: -; CDR3aa: ASSRQGETYEQY
v_gene: TRBV5-1; j_gene: TRBJ2-3; abundance: many; CDR3aa: ASSLGLAGVSTDTQY